Listed below are T cell receptor beta chains from one sample, sequenced in a study of T cell clonotyping in hematopoietic cell transplantation. The protocol was immunoSEQ multiplex PCR, while the TCRdb copy is restricted to in-frame clones and leaves out a portion. The sample holds more than 9,500 clones, 72% seen once. The sequencing used peripheral blood mononuclear cells, collected 180 days after allogeneic stem cell transplant. All receptors come from a male patient over 55 who had an allogeneic stem cell transplant from an unrelated donor, so the T cells may come from the graft donor. Some clones in this sample may be carry-over from other donors' samples. Each CDR3 is given with its conserved first and last residue. Fields, in order: clone size, V gene, J gene, D gene, CDR3 protein, CDR3 DNA. The D gene is left open where the match is weak. Rows give clone size only sometimes, using once, few, many, or a class for an expanded clone.

.,TRBV11-2,TRBJ1-1,.,CASSRGGRLNTEAFF,TGTGCCAGCAGCCGGGGGGGACGTTTGAACACTGAAGCTTTCTTT
few,TRBV7-8,TRBJ2-1,TRBD2,CASSLEAGGTYNEQFF,TGTGCCAGCAGCTTAGAGGCGGGAGGTACCTACAATGAGCAGTTCTTC
.,TRBV10-3,TRBJ1-2,.,CAISESGDIRAFYGYTF,TGTGCCATCAGTGAGTCGGGGGATATCAGAGCATTCTATGGCTACACCTTC
.,TRBV25-1,TRBJ2-1,.,CASSTTGPEQFF,TGTGCCAGCAGTACCACAGGGCCTGAGCAGTTCTTC
.,TRBV6-5,TRBJ1-1,.,CASRGARGTEAFF,TGTGCCAGCAGAGGTGCCCGAGGGACTGAAGCTTTCTTT
.,TRBV7-9,TRBJ2-3,.,CASILGRGKGAGDTQYF,TGTGCCAGCATTCTGGGGCGGGGCAAGGGGGCTGGAGATACGCAGTATTTT
few,TRBV14,TRBJ1-2,TRBD1,CASSRGQEAYGYTF,TGTGCCAGCAGCCGAGGACAGGAGGCCTATGGCTACACCTTC
.,TRBV10-3,TRBJ1-1,TRBD1,CAIMSGQGVGTEAFF,TGTGCCATCATGTCGGGACAGGGGGTTGGCACTGAAGCTTTCTTT
.,TRBV7-3,TRBJ1-1,TRBD1,CASSFAGQDTEAFF,TGTGCCAGCAGCTTCGCGGGACAGGACACTGAAGCTTTCTTT
.,TRBV6-5,TRBJ2-7,.,CASRSDTTYEQYF,TGTGCCAGCAGATCTGATACCACCTACGAGCAGTACTTC
once,TRBV15,TRBJ2-1,.,CATSRSRVEQFF,TGTGCCACCAGCAGATCGCGAGTTGAGCAGTTCTTC
.,TRBV4-3,TRBJ1-4,.,CASSHDLGGVEEKLFF,TGCGCCAGCAGCCATGACCTCGGGGGGGTTGAAGAAAAACTGTTTTTT
.,TRBV6-5,TRBJ1-4,.,CASSYSFREKLFF,TGTGCCAGCAGTTACTCTTTCCGGGAAAAACTGTTTTTT
.,TRBV5-6,TRBJ2-3,TRBD2,CASSLLAGADTQYF,TGTGCCAGCAGCCTTCTAGCGGGGGCAGATACGCAGTATTTT
.,TRBV6-1,TRBJ2-3,.,CASTRAAVTDTQYF,TGTGCCAGCACCAGGGCAGCCGTTACAGATACGCAGTATTTT
.,TRBV6-5,TRBJ1-5,.,CASSYSEAQPQHF,TGTGCCAGCAGTTACTCCGAAGCCCAGCCCCAGCATTTT
.,TRBV4-3,TRBJ1-1,.,CASSLGNTEAFF,TGCGCCAGCAGCCTGGGGAACACTGAAGCTTTCTTT
once,TRBV6-1,TRBJ2-1,TRBD2,CASSEKTSGKGVQFF,TGTGCCAGCAGTGAAAAGACTAGCGGGAAGGGGGTGCAGTTCTTC
.,TRBV4-1,TRBJ1-5,.,CASSQEVELARVSNQPQHF,TGCGCCAGCAGCCAAGAGGTGGAGCTGGCCCGGGTTAGCAATCAGCCCCAGCATTTT
.,TRBV19,TRBJ1-2,.,CASSRTAEANYGYTF,TGTGCCAGTAGTAGGACAGCCGAAGCTAACTATGGCTACACCTTC